The next 29 T cell receptor beta chains were all read from a single sample in a study of blood T cell repertoires in COVID-19 (dated by TCRdb to about 2020). Library method: the immunoSEQ multiplex PCR assay. The table comes from immuneACCESS by way of TCRdb, which keeps in-frame sequences with V and J called. Part of the clones is missing from these tables; in studies checked, under half for an unresolved V gene and the rest for unknown reasons. This sample lists 100,000 to 140,000 clones; 84% were detected once. Less than 5% of the sample rests with the top ten. Sequenced sample: peripheral blood. The receptors shown here come from a human donor in a cohort sampled during active COVID-19.

The gene calls are TRBV3-1 (or the pseudogene TRBV3-2) and TRBJ2-7; 12 bases match TRBD2. With 2 bases clipped from V and 6 bases from J, the junction kept 5 bases outside the gene matches. Germline-derived CDR1 and CDR2 are LGHDT and YNNKEL (reference sequence). There are 15 residues in the CDR3. The CDR3 DNA reads TGTGCCAGCAGCCAACTAGCGGGAGGGCGAAGCGAGCAGTACGTC. Translating it yields CASSQLAGGRSEQYV.

The chain's CDR3 is CASSGTGHSYEQYF. As DNA, the CDR3 is TGTGCCAGCAGTGGCACGGGACACTCCTACGAGCAGTACTTC. V is TRBV25-1 and J is TRBJ2-7, with a tentative D call TRBD1 (6 bases). The CDR3 totals 14 residues. The germline gives CDR1 MGHDK, CDR2 SYGVNS. V lost 4 bases and J 0 bases, leaving 10 bases between the germline ends.

This sequence joins TRBV7-6 and TRBJ2-5, with D maybe TRBD1 (6 bases). Looked up from germline, CDR1 is SGHVS and CDR2 is FNYEAQ. Deletions cut 2 bases from V and 2 bases from J, with 9 bases between. The CDR3 consists of 14 residues. The CDR3 region is CASSLSTGQETQYF. The CDR3 DNA follows: TGTGCCAGCAGCTTAAGCACAGGGCAAGAGACCCAGTACTTC.

The chain couples TRBV7-2 to TRBJ2-3; a possible D gene is TRBD1 (5 bases). V lost 5 bases and J lost 2, with 14 bases in between. Germline lookup yields CDR1 SGHTA and CDR2 FQGNSA. The CDR3 runs 15 residues. The CDR3 loop is CASSLIAGYTDTQYF. CDR3 bases: TGTGCCAGCAGCCTTATCGCAGGGTACACAGATACGCAGTATTTT.

This sequence joins TRBV7-3 and TRBJ2-1; 12 positions agree with TRBD2. Trimming removed 5 bases from V and 8 bases from J; junction bases left unmatched: 13. Germline CDR1 is SGHTA and CDR2 is FQGTGA. The CDR3 sequence is 17 residues long. CDR3 in amino acids: CASSERGLAGAWYEQFF. DNA for the CDR3: TGTGCCAGCAGCGAAAGGGGACTAGCGGGCGCTTGGTATGAGCAGTTCTTC.

The chain uses TRBV5-5 and TRBJ1-1, with TRBD1 matching over 8 bases. The CDR3 runs to 17 residues. Germline V gene sequence: CDR1 SGHKS, CDR2 YYEKEE (reference sequence). The V segment lost 0 bases and the J segment 6 bases; nucleotides outside the gene matches: 13. The CDR3 region is CASSLALGQGASAEAFF. CDR3 coding DNA: TGTGCCAGCAGCTTGGCCCTAGGGCAGGGGGCAAGCGCTGAAGCTTTCTTT.

The CDR3 protein is CASSRQGADGYTF. CDR3 DNA sequence: TGTGCCAGTAGTAGACAGGGGGCTGATGGCTACACCTTC. This chain links TRBV19 with TRBJ1-2, with 10 bases aligning to TRBD1. The CDR3 runs 13 residues. Germline V gene sequence: CDR1 LNHDA, CDR2 SQIVND (reference sequence). The trim removed 4 bases at V and 6 bases at J, leaving 2 bases unmatched.

This clone was counted a single time. CDR3 sequence reads: CASSLSRGLRTDTQYF. CDR3 coding DNA: TGTGCCAGCAGTTTATCGCGGGGTCTTCGCACAGATACGCAGTATTTT. The chain has TRBV27 and TRBJ2-3; possibly TRBD2 for D (6 bases). The CDR3 runs 16 residues. The V gene lost 0 bases and the J gene lost 1 base, with 11 bases spanning the gap. Germline V lookup: CDR1 MNHEY, CDR2 SMNVEV (reference sequence).

The chain has TRBV13 and TRBJ1-5, with a tentative D call TRBD1 (5 bases). The germline V and J ends were trimmed by 6 bases and 1 base, with 10 bases remaining between them. The CDR3 consists of 14 residues. Germline lookup yields CDR1 PRHDT and CDR2 FYEKMQ (reference sequence). The CDR3 is CASSLGGSNQPQHF. The CDR3 region has the DNA TGTGCCAGCAGTCTCGGGGGAAGCAATCAGCCCCAGCATTTT.

The chain carries TRBV5-1 and TRBJ2-3; the match to TRBD1 covers 8 bases. Looked up from germline, CDR1 is SGHRS and CDR2 is YFSETQ. This CDR3 is built from 16 residues. V lost 3 bases and J lost 1; bases outside the gene matches: 7. CDR3 in DNA: TGCGCCAGCAGCTCGACAGGGGCCGGGGGCACAGATACGCAGTATTTT. It specifies CASSSTGAGGTDTQYF.

The V call is TRBV19, the J call TRBJ1-3, with a possible D match to TRBD1 (5 bases). The germline gives CDR1 LNHDA, CDR2 SQIVND (reference sequence). The CDR3 loop spans 17 amino acids. Deletions cut 5 bases from V and 3 bases from J, with 20 bases between. The CDR3 DNA reads as TGTGCCAGTAGTGTAAAGGGGTTCGGAAGCTTTGGAAACACCATATATTTT. Its protein is CASSVKGFGSFGNTIYF.

This clone was found a few times. This CDR3 is CASSLVAGVSYEQYF. As DNA, the CDR3 is TGCGCCAGCAGCTTGGTAGCGGGCGTTTCCTACGAGCAGTACTTC. The chain employs TRBV5-1 and TRBJ2-7, with TRBD2 matching 7 bases. V lost 0 bases to trimming and J lost 1 base; unmatched junction nucleotides: 4. CDR1 and CDR2 from the germline V gene are SGHRS and YFSETQ. CDR3 size: 15 residues.

V is TRBV6-5 and J is TRBJ1-1, with D perhaps TRBD1 (6 bases). The CDR3 spans 13 residues. The V gene lost 2 bases and the J gene lost 6 bases, with 10 bases spanning the gap. The germline gives CDR1 MNHEY, CDR2 SVGAGI. As DNA, the CDR3 is TGTGCCAGCAGTTACCAGGGGTCGGCTGAAGCTTTCTTT. Amino acids: CASSYQGSAEAFF.

The V gene is TRBV2, the J gene TRBJ2-1; 14 bases fit TRBD2. Germline CDR1 reads SNHLY; CDR2 reads FYNNEI. The CDR3 runs to 16 residues. V was pared by 4 bases and J by 7 bases, with 6 bases of the junction left unmatched. Here the CDR3 reads CASSVGLAGGDNEQFF. The DNA for the CDR3 is TGTGCCAGCAGTGTTGGACTAGCGGGAGGCGATAATGAGCAGTTCTTC.

The chain carries TRBV28 and TRBJ2-5; 10 bases are a match to TRBD1. J gave up 0 bases and V 3 bases, and 10 bases lay outside the gene matches. Germline CDR1 MDHEN, CDR2 SYDVKM. The CDR3 consists of 18 residues. The CDR3 is CASSLPPRTGGNQETQYF. The CDR3, as DNA: TGTGCCAGCAGTTTGCCCCCCCGGACAGGGGGAAACCAAGAGACCCAGTACTTC.

The chain recombines TRBV11-1 with TRBJ2-1, with 11 nucleotides matching TRBD2. From germline, CDR1 is SGHAT and CDR2 FQDESV (reference sequence). The CDR3 has 16 amino acids. Trimming cost V 2 bases and J 2 bases; bases outside gene matches: 2. CDR3 nucleotide sequence: TGTGCCAGCAGCTTATTTAGCGGGAGGGCCTACAATGAGCAGTTCTTC. Amino acid sequence: CASSLFSGRAYNEQFF.

The CDR3 reads CASSFFSGAEKLFF. Written as DNA, the CDR3 is TGTGCCAGCAGTTTTTTCTCAGGGGCCGAAAAACTGTTTTTT. The V and J genes are TRBV27 and TRBJ1-4; D perhaps matches TRBD1 (6 bases). Trimming stripped 3 bases from V and 8 bases from J, with 13 bases between. Germline values: CDR1 MNHEY, CDR2 SMNVEV (reference sequence). The CDR3 contains 14 residues.

The chain couples TRBV12-3 or TRBV12-4 to TRBJ2-1; no reliable D call. V shed 1 base and J shed 9 bases, with 4 bases lying between them. This CDR3 spans 11 amino acids. This chain's CDR3 is CASSLDSEQFF. The CDR3, as DNA: TGTGCCAGCAGTTTAGACAGTGAGCAGTTCTTC.

The chain employs TRBV7-2 and TRBJ1-2; D perhaps matches TRBD1 (5 bases). The CDR3 is made up of 16 amino acids. Germline CDR1 reads SGHTA; CDR2 reads FQGNSA. Trimming shortened V by 5 bases and J by 8 bases, and 24 bases separated the two germline ends. CDR3 loop: CASSITLGGRWGGYTF. The DNA for the CDR3 is TGTGCCAGCAGCATCACGTTGGGCGGACGGTGGGGCGGCTACACCTTC.

V is TRBV6-5 and J is TRBJ1-1; D unclear. Germline CDR1 MNHEY, CDR2 SVGAGI. The CDR3 totals 12 residues. Trimming stripped 6 bases from V and 0 bases from J, with 5 bases between. CDR3 DNA: TGTGCCAGCAGCAGTGTGAACACTGAAGCTTTCTTT. Translating gives CASSSVNTEAFF.

The chain employs TRBV11-2 and TRBJ2-3; 8 bases map to TRBD2. Germline CDR1 reads SGHAT; CDR2 reads FQNNGV. The CDR3 sequence is 16 residues long. V lost 2 bases and J lost 2; bases outside the gene matches: 6. The CDR3 nucleotides read TGTGCCAGCAGCTTATATAGCGGGGTGACCACAGATACGCAGTATTTT. Amino acid sequence: CASSLYSGVTTDTQYF.

This clone was seen a handful of times. This chain links TRBV18 with TRBJ1-2; D is ambiguous. Germline V lookup: CDR1 KGHSH, CDR2 LQKENI. CDR3 length: 15 amino acids. The V gene lost 6 bases and the J gene lost 0 bases, with 14 bases spanning the gap. CDR3 amino acids: CASSTAGGANYGYTF. The CDR3 nucleotides read TGTGCCAGCTCGACTGCAGGAGGAGCTAACTATGGCTACACCTTC.

The chain joins TRBV7-8 to TRBJ2-1, with 11 positions matching TRBD2. The V segment lost 7 bases and the J segment 3 bases; nucleotides outside the gene matches: 11. The CDR3 length is 17 residues. CDR1 and CDR2 from the germline V gene are SGHVS and FQNEAQ. CDR3 in DNA: TGTGCCAGCAAGCTTAGGCCACTAGCGGGGGTCTACAATGAGCAGTTCTTC. Its protein is CASKLRPLAGVYNEQFF.

The gene calls are TRBV6-6 and TRBJ1-5; D unclear. Per the germline V gene, CDR1 is MNHNY and CDR2 is SVGAGI (reference sequence). The CDR3 loop spans 15 amino acids. V lost 6 bases to trimming and J lost 5 bases, with 17 bases between them. CDR3 sequence: CASSLIPNSDQPQHF. The CDR3 nucleotides are TGTGCCAGCAGCCTAATACCCAACTCTGATCAGCCCCAGCATTTT.

The chain combines TRBV28 with TRBJ2-4; the match to TRBD1 covers 7 bases. CDR1 and CDR2 from the germline V gene are MDHEN and SYDVKM. The CDR3 is made up of 15 amino acids. With 6 bases clipped from V and 8 bases from J, the junction kept 13 bases outside the gene matches. The CDR3 DNA follows: TGTGCCAGCAGCAGAACAGGGGATTTCTCGGACATTCAGTACTTC. Translating it yields CASSRTGDFSDIQYF. Using reference TRBV28 and TRBJ2-4 for the parts outside the CDR3, the full variable domain is DVKVTQSSRYLVKRTGEKVFLECVQDMDHENMFWYRQDPGLGLRLIYFSYDVKMKEKGDIPEGYSVSREKKERFSLILESASTNQTSMYLCASSRTGDFSDIQYFGAGTRLSVL.

The chain carries TRBV7-2 and TRBJ2-7; 8 nucleotides match TRBD2. CDR1 is SGHTA and CDR2 is FQGNSA in the germline V gene. This CDR3 contains 15 residues. V was pared by 1 base and J by 3 bases, with 5 bases of the junction left unmatched. The DNA for the CDR3 is TGTGCCAGCAGCTTAGACGGGAGGGGTTTCTACGAGCAGTACGTC. Translating it yields CASSLDGRGFYEQYV.

The V gene is TRBV7-2, the J gene TRBJ2-5; TRBD2 agrees at 7 bases. This CDR3 has 14 amino acids. Trimming at V came to 2 bases and at J to 4 bases, leaving 4 bases not matched to a gene. The germline gives CDR1 SGHTA, CDR2 FQGNSA. Written as DNA, the CDR3 is TGTGCCAGCAGCTTAAACGGGGGGAGAGAGACCCAGTACTTC. Protein product: CASSLNGGRETQYF.

This chain uses TRBV2 with TRBJ2-1; TRBD2 agrees at 12 bases. The junction had 9 bases not matched to a gene; V was cut back by 6 bases and J by 9 bases. Germline V gives CDR1 SNHLY, CDR2 FYNNEI. The CDR3 length is 15 residues. The DNA of the CDR3 is TGTGCCAGCAGGGGGGAAACTAGCGGGAGGATTGAGCAGTTCTTC. This codes for CASRGETSGRIEQFF.

The chain links TRBV5-6 to TRBJ1-5, with 7 bases that match TRBD1. This CDR3 has 18 amino acids. V was pared by 0 bases and J by 4 bases, with 13 bases of the junction left unmatched. Looked up from germline, CDR1 is SGHDT and CDR2 is YYEEEE. CDR3: CASSLAHSRGLGNQPQHF. In DNA form, the CDR3 reads TGTGCCAGCAGCTTGGCCCATAGTAGGGGGCTGGGTAATCAGCCCCAGCATTTT.